Following are 2 T cell receptor beta chains from one sample sequenced in a study of human T cells and chemical hapten exposure. Total RNA was isolated from whole blood that had not been fractionated. TCRdb fed the 5' RACE reads into MiXCR, producing one record per CDR3 protein. The sample includes under 100,000 distinct CDR3 sequences, around a sixth seen only once; the top ten take about 6.5%. The source is a female donor in good health.

This chain connects TRBV11-2 to TRBJ2-2; the match to TRBD2 covers 10 bases. Germline CDR1 and CDR2: SGHAT and FQNNGV. V lost 4 bases and J lost 6; bases outside the gene matches: 11. The CDR3 is made up of 17 amino acids. CDR3 DNA sequence: TGTGCCAGCAGCTCCGAGGGGAGCGGGAGGGCCTCCGGGGAGCTGTTTTTT. Protein product: CASSSEGSGRASGELFF.

The rearrangement uses TRBV7-2 and TRBJ2-2, with D tentatively TRBD1 or TRBD2 (5 bases each). The germline V gene encodes CDR1 SGHTA and CDR2 FQGNSA. CDR3 size: 15 residues. Trimming cost V 1 base and J 5 bases, with 11 bases left between them. This CDR3 reads CASSLGRTNTGELFF. The CDR3 coding sequence is TGTGCCAGCAGCTTAGGGAGGACAAATACCGGGGAGCTGTTTTTT. The variable domain in full, with the rest retrieved from reference TRBV7-2 and TRBJ2-2, is GAGVSQSPSNKVTEKGKDVELRCDPISGHTALYWYRQSLGQGLEFLIYFQGNSAPDKSGLPSDRFSAERTGGSVSTLTIQRTQQEDSAVYLCASSLGRTNTGELFFGEGSRLTVL.